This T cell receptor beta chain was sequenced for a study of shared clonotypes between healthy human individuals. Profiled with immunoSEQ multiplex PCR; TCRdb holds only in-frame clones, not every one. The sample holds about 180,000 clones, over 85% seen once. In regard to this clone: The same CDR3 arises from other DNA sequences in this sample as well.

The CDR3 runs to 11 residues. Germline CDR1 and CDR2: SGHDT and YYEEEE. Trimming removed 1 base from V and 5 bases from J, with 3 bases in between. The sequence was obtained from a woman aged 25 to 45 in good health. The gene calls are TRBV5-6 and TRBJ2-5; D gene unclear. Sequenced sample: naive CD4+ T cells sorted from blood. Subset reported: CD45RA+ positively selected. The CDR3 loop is CASSLRETQYF. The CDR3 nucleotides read TGTGCCAGCAGCTTGAGGGAGACCCAGTACTTC.